A single sample is the source of the 31 T cell receptor beta chains below, sequenced in a study of shared clonotypes between healthy human individuals (dated by TCRdb to the early 2020s). Library prep was done by the immunoSEQ multiplex PCR assay. Sourced from immuneACCESS, this table was stored by TCRdb with only in-frame sequences that have V and J called. A share of the clones is absent; for the studies checked, an unresolved V gene accounts for under half, and the remainder has no known explanation. Present in this sample are 2 million to 2.5 million clones, around 90% of which were seen just once. The ten largest clones take up more than 0.35% of the sample. Sequenced sample: naive CD4+ T cells from PBMCs. The sample's cell subset or site label, decoded: CD45RA+ positively selected. The origin of the receptors is a man between 18 and 35 years old in good health. Some clones in this sample may be carry-over from other donors' samples.

This sequence joins TRBV18 and TRBJ2-3; 7 bases fit TRBD1. The ends lost 2 bases at V and 0 bases at J; junction bases unmatched: 11. Germline-derived CDR1 and CDR2 are KGHSH and LQKENI. The CDR3 covers 18 residues. CDR3: CASSPVFQGVSSTDTQYF. The CDR3 bases are TGTGCCAGCTCACCAGTTTTCCAGGGGGTTTCTAGCACAGATACGCAGTATTTT.

The chain recombines TRBV28 with TRBJ2-5; 9 nucleotides align to TRBD1. Germline assignment: CDR1 MDHEN and CDR2 SYDVKM. V was pared by 5 bases and J by 4 bases, with 8 bases of the junction left unmatched. The CDR3 runs 15 residues. The CDR3 here is CASSPQGALRETQYF. The CDR3 DNA follows: TGTGCCAGCAGTCCACAGGGGGCGTTGAGAGAGACCCAGTACTTC.

This chain connects TRBV13 to TRBJ2-2; D is possibly TRBD1 or TRBD2 (5 bases each). The CDR3 is 17 residues long. V lost 3 bases, J lost 2 bases, and 16 bases lay in between. Germline V gene lookup returns CDR1 PRHDT and CDR2 FYEKMQ (reference sequence). The CDR3 protein is CASSFEYGTSNTGELFF. CDR3 coding DNA: TGTGCCAGCAGCTTCGAATACGGGACCTCAAACACCGGGGAGCTGTTTTTT.

The chain is built from TRBV7-9 and TRBJ1-1; the match to TRBD1 covers 7 bases. This CDR3 region has 16 residues. V trimming: 1 base; J trimming: 3 bases; junction bases outside the gene matches: 8. Germline V gene lookup returns CDR1 SEHNR and CDR2 FQNEAQ (reference sequence). The CDR3 DNA follows: TGTGCCAGCAGCTTAGGACAGGGTATATCTGACACTGAAGCTTTCTTT. Amino acids: CASSLGQGISDTEAFF.

This chain links TRBV7-2 with TRBJ2-1; maybe TRBD2 (6 bases). The germline V and J ends were trimmed by 5 bases and 7 bases, with 27 bases remaining between them. The CDR3 has 18 amino acids. Germline V CDR1 and CDR2: SGHTA, FQGNSA. The CDR3 is CASSPLLGSGPAGNEQFF. Written as DNA, the CDR3 is TGTGCCAGCAGCCCCCTTCTCGGTTCGGGGCCTGCGGGGAATGAGCAGTTCTTC.

The chain carries TRBV7-2 and TRBJ1-1; no firm D call. The CDR3 has 14 amino acids. CDR1 and CDR2 (germline): SGHTA, FQGNSA. V lost 1 base and J 5 bases, leaving 11 bases between the germline ends. The CDR3 DNA reads as TGTGCCAGCAGCTTAGTGGAAGGTCGGACTGAAGCTTTCTTT. This sequence encodes CASSLVEGRTEAFF.

As for this clone: The sample carries other DNA sequences with the same CDR3. This chain uses TRBV7-9 with TRBJ1-1; D ambiguous. This CDR3 region has 13 residues. Germline CDR1 and CDR2: SEHNR and FQNEAQ (reference sequence). Trimming shortened V by 1 base and J by 1 base, and 4 bases separated the two germline ends. The CDR3 reads CASSLGRNTEAFF. The CDR3 DNA is TGTGCCAGCAGCTTAGGCCGGAACACTGAAGCTTTCTTT.

Points on this clone: Different DNA sequences within this sample yield the same CDR3. The V and J genes are TRBV5-1 and TRBJ1-1, with 8 nucleotides matching TRBD1. Per the germline V gene, CDR1 is SGHRS and CDR2 is YFSETQ. After removal of 0 bases from V and 4 bases from J, the junction contained 5 bases not matched to a gene. This CDR3 is built from 15 residues. The CDR3 reads CASSLGQGAVTEAFF. The DNA of the CDR3 is TGCGCCAGCAGCTTGGGCCAGGGGGCTGTCACTGAAGCTTTCTTT.

The chain links TRBV7-9 to TRBJ2-7, with TRBD2 matching over 14 bases. Germline V gives CDR1 SEHNR, CDR2 FQNEAQ (reference sequence). The CDR3 sequence is 16 residues long. V trimming: 5 bases; J trimming: 6 bases; junction bases outside the gene matches: 9. CDR3 sequence (DNA): TGTGCCAGCAGCCCGGGACTAGCGGGAGATCGGGGCGAGCAGTACTTC. As protein: CASSPGLAGDRGEQYF.

The CDR3 DNA is TGTGCCAGCAGCTTAGGACTAGCGGGAGGCACAGATACGCAGTATTTT. This gives the protein CASSLGLAGGTDTQYF. V gene TRBV7-6 combines with J gene TRBJ2-3, with TRBD2 matching over 12 bases. The J segment lost 1 base and the V segment lost 1 base, leaving 0 bases of the junction unmatched. Germline CDR1 and CDR2: SGHVS and FNYEAQ. The CDR3 runs to 16 residues.

To note about this clone: Other nucleotide sequences in the sample specify the same CDR3. This chain joins TRBV30 and TRBJ1-3, with D perhaps TRBD1 (5 bases). Trimming left V 4 bases short and J 0 bases short, with 13 bases between. This CDR3 is 15 amino acids long. Per the germline V gene, CDR1 is GTSNPN and CDR2 is SVGIG (reference sequence). The chain's CDR3 is CAWIPGSFSGNTIYF. The CDR3 nucleotides read TGTGCCTGGATTCCAGGGTCTTTCTCTGGAAACACCATATATTTT.

This sequence joins TRBV10-1 and TRBJ2-3; D possibly corresponds to TRBD2 (6 bases). Germline V lookup: CDR1 WNHNN, CDR2 SYGVQD (reference sequence). The CDR3 has 19 amino acids. V was trimmed by 3 bases and J by 2 bases, leaving 24 bases between them. CDR3 sequence: CASSDRTTHSPNLTDTQYF. The CDR3 bases are TGCGCCAGCAGTGATCGGACTACCCATTCACCCAACCTCACAGATACGCAGTATTTT.

The gene calls are TRBV5-1 and TRBJ2-1; 13 positions match TRBD2. Germline V gene lookup returns CDR1 SGHRS and CDR2 YFSETQ. V lost 0 bases to trimming and J lost 7 bases; unmatched junction nucleotides: 4. This CDR3 has 16 residues. The CDR3 reads CASSLATSGRGNEQFF. The CDR3 bases are TGCGCCAGCAGCTTGGCTACTAGCGGGAGGGGGAATGAGCAGTTCTTC.

The J gene is TRBJ2-3, the V gene TRBV27; the match to TRBD2 covers 7 bases. With V trimmed by 5 bases and J by 6 bases, 14 bases remained unmatched. CDR3 length: 16 amino acids. Germline loops: CDR1 MNHEY, CDR2 SMNVEV (reference sequence). CDR3 DNA: TGTGCCAGCAGTCAACGGGCAGCGGGGAGGTGGGATACGCAGTATTTT. It yields the protein CASSQRAAGRWDTQYF.

With respect to this clone: The same CDR3 also results from other DNA sequences found in this sample. The V call is TRBV20-1, the J call TRBJ2-7, with D unresolved. The CDR3 spans 11 residues. The V end was cut by 6 bases, the J end by 3 bases, with 9 bases between. Germline loops: CDR1 DFQATT, CDR2 SNEGSKA (reference sequence). This chain's CDR3 is CSARESYEQYF. Written as DNA, the CDR3 is TGCAGTGCCCGCGAGAGCTACGAGCAGTACTTC.

The rearrangement links TRBV9 to TRBJ2-3, with TRBD2 matching 7 bases. The CDR3 is 16 amino acids. V dropped 3 bases and J dropped 6; count of bases not matched to a gene: 13. Germline CDR1 and CDR2: SGDLS and YYNGEE. The CDR3 loop is CASSDQTVREADTQYF. CDR3 sequence (DNA): TGTGCCAGCAGCGACCAGACTGTCCGGGAGGCCGATACGCAGTATTTT. Looking up the rest from reference TRBV9 and TRBJ2-3 gives the full variable domain: DSGVTQTPKHLITATGQRVTLRCSPRSGDLSVYWYQQSLDQGLQFLIQYYNGEERAKGNILERFSAQQFPDLHSELNLSSLELGDSALYFCASSDQTVREADTQYFGPGTRLTVL.

This chain links TRBV7-3 with TRBJ1-2; 8 bases map to TRBD1. This CDR3 region has 15 residues. CDR1 is SGHTA, CDR2 FQGTGA, per germline. Trimming removed 4 bases from V and 8 bases from J; junction bases left unmatched: 12. The CDR3, as DNA: TGTGCCAGCAGCTACGACAGGGGCGGGGCACAGGGCTACACCTTC. Its translation is CASSYDRGGAQGYTF.

CDR3: CASSEALRQVRYGYTF. The DNA of the CDR3 is TGTGCCAGCAGTGAAGCGCTTCGACAGGTTAGGTATGGCTACACCTTC. The J gene is TRBJ1-2, the V gene TRBV6-1, with a tentative D call TRBD1 (6 bases). Between the trimmed V and J ends, which lost 0 bases and 5 bases, there was a span of 16 bases. This CDR3 has 16 residues. Germline V gives CDR1 MNHNS, CDR2 SASEGT.

V is TRBV27 and J is TRBJ2-4; 9 nucleotides align to TRBD2. The germline gives CDR1 MNHEY, CDR2 SMNVEV (reference sequence). This CDR3 is built from 16 residues. V trimming: 6 bases; J trimming: 2 bases; junction bases outside the gene matches: 8. The CDR3 DNA follows: TGTGCCAGCAGACCTGCGGGAGGGCCTACCAAAAACATTCAGTACTTC. Translating it yields CASRPAGGPTKNIQYF.

This clone occurred once. The chain has TRBV18 and TRBJ1-2; no clear D gene. This CDR3 is built from 13 residues. In germline, CDR1 is KGHSH, CDR2 LQKENI. The germline V and J ends were trimmed by 4 bases and 5 bases, with 11 bases remaining between them. CDR3 sequence: CASSLGLGYGYTF. The CDR3 nucleotides are TGTGCCAGCTCACTGGGGTTGGGGTATGGCTACACCTTC.

The gene calls are TRBV28 and TRBJ1-2, with TRBD1 matching over 8 bases. CDR3 length equals 15 residues. Per the germline V gene, CDR1 is MDHEN and CDR2 is SYDVKM. J was trimmed by 4 bases and V by 2 bases; bases with no gene match: 6. The CDR3: CASSLQGARFYGYTF. In DNA, the CDR3 is TGTGCCAGCAGTTTACAGGGGGCGCGGTTCTATGGCTACACCTTC.

A single count supports this clone. The rearrangement uses TRBV11-3 and TRBJ2-2; D might be TRBD1 or TRBD2, each matching 5 bases. The V gene's germline CDR1 is SGHNT and CDR2 YENEEA. This CDR3 has 16 residues. Trimming took off 1 base at V and 4 bases at J, with 13 bases between the two ends. The CDR3 protein is CASSLVWQGATGELFF. The CDR3 DNA reads as TGTGCCAGCAGCTTAGTATGGCAGGGAGCCACCGGGGAGCTGTTTTTT.

With regard to this clone: At one of its ends the junction is not consistent with the germline gene, which may arise from a read error. V usage is TRBV2 and J usage is TRBJ1-2; no clear D. CDR1 and CDR2 (germline): SNHLY, FYNNEI. The CDR3 length is 11 residues. This CDR3 reads CASRIQYGHTF. CDR3 DNA: TGTGCCAGCAGGATCCAATATGGCCACACCTTC. Full variable domain (remainder filled in from reference TRBV2 and TRBJ1-2): EPEVTQTPSHQVTQMGQEVILRCVPISNHLYFYWYRQILGQKVEFLVSFYNNEISEKSEIFDDQFSVERPDGSNFTLKIRSTKLEDSAMYFCASRIQYGHTFGSGTRLTVV.

As concerns this clone: The same CDR3 arises from other DNA sequences in this sample as well. The J gene is TRBJ2-2, the V gene TRBV5-1, with D hard to call. The CDR3 spans 14 residues. Trimming removed 0 bases from V and 5 bases from J, with 8 bases in between. CDR1 and CDR2 from the germline V gene are SGHRS and YFSETQ. The CDR3 protein is CASSLGLGTGELFF. For the CDR3, the DNA is TGCGCCAGCAGCTTGGGATTAGGGACCGGGGAGCTGTTTTTT. Filled out from reference TRBV5-1 and TRBJ2-2, the complete variable domain reads KAGVTQTPRYLIKTRGQQVTLSCSPISGHRSVSWYQQTPGQGLQFLFEYFSETQRNKGNFPGRFSGRQFSNSRSEMNVSTLELGDSALYLCASSLGLGTGELFFGEGSRLTVL.

The chain is built from TRBV5-1 and TRBJ1-1, with TRBD1 identical over 9 bases. The CDR3 runs to 15 residues. CDR1 and CDR2 from the germline V gene are SGHRS and YFSETQ. V lost 4 bases, J lost 4 bases, and 8 bases stayed unmatched. In DNA, the CDR3 is TGCGCCAGCAGCGTACAGGGGGCTGGGGGCACTGAAGCTTTCTTT. Its translation: CASSVQGAGGTEAFF.

CDR3: CASSWAGSKYNEQFF. CDR3 in DNA: TGCGCCAGCAGCTGGGCAGGTTCGAAGTACAATGAGCAGTTCTTC. This chain joins TRBV5-1 and TRBJ2-1; the D is unclear. Germline assignment: CDR1 SGHRS and CDR2 YFSETQ. The CDR3 sequence is 15 residues long. V was clipped by 3 bases and J by 4 bases, with 14 bases between them.

The chain recombines TRBV9 with TRBJ1-4, with a possible D match to TRBD1 (5 bases). Trimming cost V 3 bases and J 8 bases, with 11 bases left between them. There are 13 residues in the CDR3. The germline V gene encodes CDR1 SGDLS and CDR2 YYNGEE. Here the CDR3 reads CASSGSWGEKLFF. CDR3 nucleotide sequence: TGTGCCAGCAGCGGCAGTTGGGGGGAAAAACTGTTTTTT.

V is TRBV28 and J is TRBJ1-3; TRBD1 might be the D (6 bases). V was shortened by 4 bases and J by 2 bases, with 24 bases between the two germline ends. This CDR3 region has 19 residues. Germline CDR1 reads MDHEN; CDR2 reads SYDVKM. The CDR3 spells CASSSSEGVGYFAGNTIYF. CDR3 in DNA: TGTGCCAGCAGTTCTTCCGAGGGGGTTGGGTATTTCGCTGGAAACACCATATATTTT. Supplemented by reference TRBV28 and TRBJ1-3, the full variable domain reads DVKVTQSSRYLVKRTGEKVFLECVQDMDHENMFWYRQDPGLGLRLIYFSYDVKMKEKGDIPEGYSVSREKKERFSLILESASTNQTSMYLCASSSSEGVGYFAGNTIYFGEGSWLTVV.

The chain recombines TRBV6-1 with TRBJ1-5, with a weak D call TRBD1 (6 bases). The CDR3 consists of 14 residues. CDR1 and CDR2 from the germline V gene are MNHNS and SASEGT. V dropped 8 bases and J dropped 0 bases, with 11 bases sitting between them. For the CDR3, the DNA is TGTGCCAGCGCCGGGGGCCTTAGCAATCAGCCCCAGCATTTT. Its protein is CASAGGLSNQPQHF.

This chain joins TRBV27 and TRBJ1-5; tentative D call: TRBD1 (6 bases). Germline V gene lookup returns CDR1 MNHEY and CDR2 SMNVEV (reference sequence). The V and J ends lost 0 bases and 8 bases respectively, with 17 bases between them. This CDR3 has 16 residues. CDR3 DNA: TGTGCCAGCAGTTTATCTCGGGGGCCAGGCATCAAGCCCCAGCATTTT. It specifies CASSLSRGPGIKPQHF.

V and J are TRBV4-3 and TRBJ2-7; the D is unclear. The CDR3 spans 13 residues. Trimming took 1 base from V and 6 from J, leaving 10 bases between them. The germline gives CDR1 LGHNA, CDR2 YSLEER. The CDR3 loop reads CASSQAPGVEQYF. The CDR3 DNA reads as TGCGCCAGCAGCCAAGCTCCCGGCGTCGAGCAGTACTTC.